These 18 T cell receptor beta chains share one sample of origin, sequenced in a study of CD8+ T cells in alopecia areata. Following extraction, RNA underwent reverse transcription to cDNA, which served as the sequencing template. Clones were read by immunoSEQ multiplex PCR, and TCRdb kept only the in-frame ones, dropping some. The profile shows around 120,000 clones, over 60% of them singletons. Specified treatment: oral pan-JAK inhibitor, 5-10 mg twice daily. Source: CD4+ T cells sorted from blood, taken at week 4, from a patient treated with tofacitinib. The receptors shown here come from a human donor with alopecia areata.

This clone was picked up a small number of times. CDR3 coding DNA: TGTGCCAGCAGCCCTCCGGAGGATACGCAGTATTTT. Its protein is CASSPPEDTQYF. J is TRBJ2-3 and V is TRBV28; D unresolved. Per the germline V gene, CDR1 is MDHEN and CDR2 is SYDVKM. The CDR3 loop spans 12 amino acids. V shed 6 bases and J shed 6 bases, with 10 bases lying between them.

This sequence joins TRBV5-1 and TRBJ2-7; 9 bases are shared with TRBD1. The CDR3 has 15 amino acids. Germline lookup yields CDR1 SGHRS and CDR2 YFSETQ. V dropped 4 bases and J dropped 3; count of bases not matched to a gene: 8. In DNA form, the CDR3 reads TGCGCCAGCAGCCCTACCGGGACAGGGATCTACGAGCAGTACTTC. Encoded protein: CASSPTGTGIYEQYF.

In DNA, the CDR3 is TGTGCCAGCAGCTTAGTTGCGGGGGGCCCCGGAGACAATGAGCAGTTCTTC. Encoded protein: CASSLVAGGPGDNEQFF. V is TRBV7-2 and J is TRBJ2-1, with 8 bases matching TRBD2. Germline assignment: CDR1 SGHTA and CDR2 FQGNSA. The CDR3 is made up of 17 amino acids. With V trimmed by 1 base and J by 5 bases, 10 bases remained unmatched.

The V call is TRBV19, the J call TRBJ2-1, with 8 bases identical to TRBD1. The length of the CDR3 is 16 residues. The V and J ends lost 3 bases and 15 bases, in that order; junction bases with no gene match: 19. Germline lookup yields CDR1 LNHDA and CDR2 SQIVND (reference sequence). The CDR3 DNA reads as TGTGCCAGTAGTATTGATAAACTCCCGGAGGCGACAGGGGTGTTCTTC. This gives the protein CASSIDKLPEATGVFF.

The genes are TRBV30 and TRBJ2-1, with 7 nucleotides matching TRBD1. This CDR3 comprises 13 residues. Germline V gives CDR1 GTSNPN, CDR2 SVGIG (reference sequence). J gave up 14 bases and V 4 bases, and 14 bases lay outside the gene matches. CDR3 amino acids: CAWNERPGQNEFF. CDR3 bases: TGTGCCTGGAATGAGAGACCGGGACAGAACGAGTTCTTC. Full variable domain (rest looked up from reference TRBV30 and TRBJ2-1): SQTIHQWPATLVQPVGSPLSLECTVEGTSNPNLYWYRQAAGRGLQLLFYSVGIGQISSEVPQNLSASRPQDRQFILSSKKLLLSDSGFYLCAWNERPGQNEFFGPGTRLTVL.

This clone was seen a handful of times. The V and J genes are TRBV29-1 and TRBJ1-5; D remains unclear. The CDR3 length is 13 residues. Germline CDR1 is SQVTM and CDR2 is ANQGSEA. Trimming pared 5 bases from V and 0 bases from J, leaving 8 bases between. The CDR3 reads CSVTENSNQPQHF. The CDR3, as DNA: TGCAGCGTTACAGAGAATAGCAATCAGCCCCAGCATTTT.

The chain links TRBV29-1 to TRBJ2-5; 8 nucleotides match TRBD1. The V and J ends lost 7 bases and 4 bases, in that order; junction bases with no gene match: 11. Germline CDR1 SQVTM, CDR2 ANQGSEA. The CDR3 spans 14 residues. Written as DNA, the CDR3 is TGCAGCGCCGGCGGTCCAGGGGGCTTAGAGACCCAGTACTTC. Translating gives CSAGGPGGLETQYF.

The CDR3 here is CAISEEQGWTEQFF. CDR3 nucleotide sequence: TGTGCCATCAGTGAGGAACAGGGGTGGACTGAGCAGTTCTTC. The chain employs TRBV10-3 and TRBJ2-1, with 7 positions matching TRBD1. The CDR3 sequence is 14 residues long. The germline CDR1 and CDR2 sequences are ENHRY and SYGVKD. The junction had 7 bases not matched to a gene; V was cut back by 2 bases and J by 9 bases.

The rearrangement joins TRBV5-1 to TRBJ2-7; the match to TRBD1 covers 8 bases. CDR1 and CDR2 (germline): SGHRS, YFSETQ. The ends lost 0 bases at V and 6 bases at J; junction bases unmatched: 2. This CDR3 is built from 13 residues. The DNA for the CDR3 is TGCGCCAGCAGCTTGGACAGGGGGAGCGAGCAGTACTTC. Translating it yields CASSLDRGSEQYF.

V gene TRBV15 combines with J gene TRBJ2-7; no reliable D call. Trimming pared 5 bases from V and 0 bases from J, leaving 11 bases between. Germline loops: CDR1 LNHNV, CDR2 YYDKDF (reference sequence). The CDR3 length is 14 residues. The CDR3 coding sequence is TGTGCCACCAGCCCCCTGAGCAGCTCCTACGAGCAGTACTTC. Translating it yields CATSPLSSSYEQYF. Using reference TRBV15 and TRBJ2-7 for the parts outside the CDR3, the full variable domain is DAMVIQNPRYQVTQFGKPVTLSCSQTLNHNVMYWYQQKSSQAPKLLFHYYDKDFNNEADTPDNFQSRRPNTSFCFLDIRSPGLGDTAMYLCATSPLSSSYEQYFGPGTRLTVT.

This clone was counted a few times. The gene calls are TRBV19 and TRBJ1-5, with a possible D match to TRBD1 (6 bases). CDR1 is LNHDA and CDR2 is SQIVND in the germline V gene (reference sequence). V was trimmed by 7 bases and J by 6 bases, leaving 13 bases between them. CDR3 size: 13 residues. The CDR3 DNA reads TGTGCCAGTACGAAACAGGGCGTTCAGCCCCAGCATTTT. This codes for CASTKQGVQPQHF.

The chain is built from TRBV19 and TRBJ1-2; TRBD1 agrees at 10 bases. V lost 5 bases and J lost 6; bases outside the gene matches: 9. Germline CDR1 is LNHDA and CDR2 is SQIVND (reference sequence). There are 15 residues in the CDR3. Here the CDR3 DNA reads TGTGCCAGTAGTGGGCTGACAGGGGGCGCGGATGGCTACACCTTC. Amino acids: CASSGLTGGADGYTF. The variable domain in full, with the rest retrieved from reference TRBV19 and TRBJ1-2, is DGGITQSPKYLFRKEGQNVTLSCEQNLNHDAMYWYRQDPGQGLRLIYYSQIVNDFQKGDIAEGYSVSREKKESFPLTVTSAQKNPTAFYLCASSGLTGGADGYTFGSGTRLTVV.

In this sample, this clone turned up a few times. The chain has TRBV30 and TRBJ2-3, with 10 bases that match TRBD2. J gave up 7 bases and V 4 bases, and 8 bases lay outside the gene matches. The CDR3 length is 14 residues. Germline CDR1 reads GTSNPN; CDR2 reads SVGIG (reference sequence). The CDR3 protein is CAWTTSGMPNTQYF. In DNA, the CDR3 is TGTGCCTGGACCACTAGCGGGATGCCAAATACGCAGTATTTT.

The V gene is TRBV5-6, the J gene TRBJ1-3; D ambiguous. CDR1 SGHDT and CDR2 YYEEEE come from the germline V gene. The germline V and J ends were trimmed by 2 bases and 2 bases, with 14 bases remaining between them. The length of the CDR3 is 16 residues. The CDR3 loop is CASSFETGNPGNTIYF. The CDR3 nucleotides read TGTGCCAGCAGCTTTGAGACGGGGAACCCTGGAAACACCATATATTTT.

This clone was seen a handful of times. This rearrangement joins TRBV7-2 to TRBJ2-7; TRBD2 aligns across 9 bases. V dropped 5 bases and J dropped 0; count of bases not matched to a gene: 5. The CDR3 runs to 15 residues. The germline CDR1 and CDR2 sequences are SGHTA and FQGNSA. The DNA for the CDR3 is TGTGCCAGCAGCCCGTGGACTAGCGACTCCTACGAGCAGTACTTC. Residues: CASSPWTSDSYEQYF.

The V call is TRBV5-6, the J call TRBJ2-3, with 11 bases matching TRBD1. This CDR3 has 17 residues. The ends lost 4 bases at V and 0 bases at J; junction bases unmatched: 7. The V gene's germline CDR1 is SGHDT and CDR2 YYEEEE. CDR3 in amino acids: CASSRGQGATSTDTQYF. The DNA of the CDR3 is TGTGCCAGCAGCCGCGGACAGGGGGCGACTAGCACAGATACGCAGTATTTT. The full variable domain, completed using reference TRBV5-6 and TRBJ2-3, is DAGVTQSPTHLIKTRGQQVTLRCSPKSGHDTVSWYQQALGQGPQFIFQYYEEEERQRGNFPDRFSGHQFPNYSSELNVNALLLGDSALYLCASSRGQGATSTDTQYFGPGTRLTVL.

The chain links TRBV5-1 to TRBJ2-1; tentatively, D is TRBD1 or TRBD2 (5 bases each). V lost 1 base, J lost 0 bases, and 11 bases lay in between. From germline, CDR1 is SGHRS and CDR2 YFSETQ. The CDR3 is made up of 16 amino acids. The CDR3 is CASSLWDQSSYNEQFF. In DNA form, the CDR3 reads TGCGCCAGCAGCTTGTGGGACCAAAGCTCCTACAATGAGCAGTTCTTC.

The V gene is TRBV5-4, the J gene TRBJ2-5; 8 bases map to TRBD2. The CDR3 length is 14 residues. After removal of 0 bases from V and 3 bases from J, the junction contained 1 base not matched to a gene. Germline CDR1 reads SGHNT; CDR2 reads YYREEE (reference sequence). The CDR3 protein is CASSLVGREETQYF. CDR3 coding DNA: TGTGCCAGCAGCTTGGTCGGGAGGGAAGAGACCCAGTACTTC.